The source of this TCR beta chain is a study of CD8+ T cells in alopecia areata. This clone was detected only a few times. Antigen unknown. RNA, once extracted, was reverse transcribed into cDNA for use as the sequencing template. The method was immunoSEQ multiplex PCR; TCRdb's version includes in-frame clones alone and lacks a portion of them. The repertoire holds 110,000 or so clones, with about 50% as singletons. Sorting of PBMCs yielded the CD4+ and CD8+ T cells. General study findings and limits: Lesional scalp, especially alopecia totalis/universalis, showed higher clonality than normal scalp. Shared TCR sequences were less clear between patients than in mice, possibly partly from HLA diversity.

The sequence derives from a human donor with alopecia areata. Sequenced input: NKG2D-low CD8+ T cells sorted from blood.

CDR3 nucleotide sequence: TGTGCCAGCAGCCCGCGGACAGGGAAGGTGGGGTTGGATGGCTACACCTTC. It encodes CASSPRTGKVGLDGYTF. This chain links TRBV7-9 with TRBJ1-2, with TRBD1 matching over 8 bases. From germline, CDR1 is SEHNR and CDR2 FQNEAQ (reference sequence). V gave up 5 bases and J gave up 6 bases; unmatched junction bases: 17. The CDR3 runs 17 residues.